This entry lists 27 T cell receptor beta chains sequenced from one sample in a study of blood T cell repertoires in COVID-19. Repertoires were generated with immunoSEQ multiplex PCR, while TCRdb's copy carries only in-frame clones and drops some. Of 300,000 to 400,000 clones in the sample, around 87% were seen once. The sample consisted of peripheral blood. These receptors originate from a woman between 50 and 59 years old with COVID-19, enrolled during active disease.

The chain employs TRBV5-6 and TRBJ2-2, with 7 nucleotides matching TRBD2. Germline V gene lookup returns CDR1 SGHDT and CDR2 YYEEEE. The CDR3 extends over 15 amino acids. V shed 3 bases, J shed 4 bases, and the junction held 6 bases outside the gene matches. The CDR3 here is CASSWEGGITGELFF. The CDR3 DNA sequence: TGTGCCAGCAGCTGGGAGGGCGGGATCACCGGGGAGCTGTTTTTT.

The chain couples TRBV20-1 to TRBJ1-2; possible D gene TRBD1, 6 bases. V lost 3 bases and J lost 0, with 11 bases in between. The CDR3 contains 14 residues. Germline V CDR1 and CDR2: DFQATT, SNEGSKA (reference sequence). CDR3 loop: CSASGDTANYGYTF. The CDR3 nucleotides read TGCAGTGCTAGTGGGGACACTGCTAACTATGGCTACACCTTC.

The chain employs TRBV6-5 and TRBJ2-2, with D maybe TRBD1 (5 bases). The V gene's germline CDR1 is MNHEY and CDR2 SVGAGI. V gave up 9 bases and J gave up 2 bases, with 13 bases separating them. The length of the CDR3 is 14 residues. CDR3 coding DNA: TGTGCCAGTCAGCAGGGCGTAAACACCGGGGAGCTGTTTTTT. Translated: CASQQGVNTGELFF.

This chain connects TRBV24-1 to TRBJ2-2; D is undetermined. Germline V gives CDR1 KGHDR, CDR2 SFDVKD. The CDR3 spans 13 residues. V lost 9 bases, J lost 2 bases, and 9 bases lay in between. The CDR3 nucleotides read TGTGCCACCGGCGACACCAACACCGGGGAGCTGTTTTTT. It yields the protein CATGDTNTGELFF.

The CDR3 loop reads CASSENRGGFYNEQFF. The CDR3 DNA is TGTGCCAGCAGCGAGAACAGGGGTGGGTTCTACAATGAGCAGTTCTTC. The J gene is TRBJ2-1, the V gene TRBV5-6; 7 bases fit TRBD1. V trimming: 4 bases; J trimming: 3 bases; junction bases outside the gene matches: 10. Germline CDR1 SGHDT, CDR2 YYEEEE. There are 16 residues in the CDR3.

CDR3 sequence: CASRRQVGGSGELFF. DNA for the CDR3: TGTGCCAGCAGACGCCAAGTAGGGGGTTCAGGGGAGCTGTTTTTT. The chain couples TRBV6-5 to TRBJ2-2; TRBD1 might be the D (6 bases). This CDR3 has 15 amino acids. Per germline, CDR1 MNHEY and CDR2 SVGAGI. V was pared by 6 bases and J by 8 bases, with 19 bases between.

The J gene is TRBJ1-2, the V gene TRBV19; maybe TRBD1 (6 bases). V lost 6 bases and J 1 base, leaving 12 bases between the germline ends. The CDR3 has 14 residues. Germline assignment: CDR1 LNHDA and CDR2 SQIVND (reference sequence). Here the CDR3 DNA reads TGTGCCAGTAGAACCGACAGGAGTAACTATGGCTACACCTTC. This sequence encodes CASRTDRSNYGYTF. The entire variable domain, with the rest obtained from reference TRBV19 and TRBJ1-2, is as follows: DGGITQSPKYLFRKEGQNVTLSCEQNLNHDAMYWYRQDPGQGLRLIYYSQIVNDFQKGDIAEGYSVSREKKESFPLTVTSAQKNPTAFYLCASRTDRSNYGYTFGSGTRLTVV.

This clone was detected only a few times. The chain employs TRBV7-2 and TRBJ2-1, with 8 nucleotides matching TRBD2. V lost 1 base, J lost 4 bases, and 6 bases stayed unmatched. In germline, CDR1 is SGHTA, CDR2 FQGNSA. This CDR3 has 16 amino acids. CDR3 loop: CASSLEAGVRYNEQFF. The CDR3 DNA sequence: TGTGCCAGCAGCTTAGAAGCGGGAGTACGTTACAATGAGCAGTTCTTC.

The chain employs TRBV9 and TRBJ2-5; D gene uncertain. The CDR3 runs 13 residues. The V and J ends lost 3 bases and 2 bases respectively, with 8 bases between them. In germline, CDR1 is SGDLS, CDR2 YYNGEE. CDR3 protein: CASSETVQETQYF. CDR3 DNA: TGTGCCAGCAGCGAAACAGTACAAGAGACCCAGTACTTC.

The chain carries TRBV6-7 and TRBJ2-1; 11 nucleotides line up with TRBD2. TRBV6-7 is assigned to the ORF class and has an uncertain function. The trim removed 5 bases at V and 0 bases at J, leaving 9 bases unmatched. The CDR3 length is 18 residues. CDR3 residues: CASSQGTSGRISYNEQFF. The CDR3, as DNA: TGTGCCAGCAGTCAGGGGACTAGCGGAAGGATCTCCTACAATGAGCAGTTCTTC.

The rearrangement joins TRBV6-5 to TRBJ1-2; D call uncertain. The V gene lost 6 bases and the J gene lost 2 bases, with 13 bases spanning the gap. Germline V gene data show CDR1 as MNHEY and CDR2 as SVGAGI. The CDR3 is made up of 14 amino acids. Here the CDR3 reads CASRRTGNNYGYTF. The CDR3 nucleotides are TGTGCCAGCAGACGAACGGGTAACAACTATGGCTACACCTTC.

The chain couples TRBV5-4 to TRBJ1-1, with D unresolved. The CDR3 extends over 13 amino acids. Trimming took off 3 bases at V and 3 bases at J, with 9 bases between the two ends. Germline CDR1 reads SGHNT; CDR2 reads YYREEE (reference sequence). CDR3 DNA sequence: TGTGCCAGCAGCTATCCCCCCTACACTGAAGCTTTCTTT. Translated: CASSYPPYTEAFF.

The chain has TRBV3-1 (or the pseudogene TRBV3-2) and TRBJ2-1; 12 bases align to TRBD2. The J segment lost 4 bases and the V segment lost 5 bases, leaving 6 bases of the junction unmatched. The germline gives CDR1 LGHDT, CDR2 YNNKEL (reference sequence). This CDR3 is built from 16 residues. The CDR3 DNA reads TGTGCCAGCAGCGACTGGACTAGCGGGAATTACAATGAGCAGTTCTTC. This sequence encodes CASSDWTSGNYNEQFF.

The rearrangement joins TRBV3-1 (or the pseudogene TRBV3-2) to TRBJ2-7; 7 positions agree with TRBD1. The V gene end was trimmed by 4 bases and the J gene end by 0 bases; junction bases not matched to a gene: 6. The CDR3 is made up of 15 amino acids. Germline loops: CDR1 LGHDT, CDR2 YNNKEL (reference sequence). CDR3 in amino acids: CASSLVAGGSYEQYF. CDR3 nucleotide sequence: TGTGCCAGCAGCCTTGTAGCAGGGGGCTCCTACGAGCAGTACTTC.

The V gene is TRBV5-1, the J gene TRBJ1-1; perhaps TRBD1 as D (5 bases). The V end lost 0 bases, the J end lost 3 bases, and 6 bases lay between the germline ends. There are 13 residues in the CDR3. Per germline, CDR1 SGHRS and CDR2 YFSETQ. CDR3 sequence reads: CASSLAGHTEAFF. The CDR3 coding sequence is TGCGCCAGCAGCTTGGCAGGGCACACTGAAGCTTTCTTT.

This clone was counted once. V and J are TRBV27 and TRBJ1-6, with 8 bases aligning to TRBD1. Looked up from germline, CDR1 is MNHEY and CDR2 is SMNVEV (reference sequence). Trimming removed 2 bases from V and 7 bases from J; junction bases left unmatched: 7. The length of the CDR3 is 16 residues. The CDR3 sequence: CASSLARGLRNSPLHF. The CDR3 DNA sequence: TGTGCCAGCAGTTTAGCCAGGGGGCTGAGGAATTCACCCCTCCACTTT.

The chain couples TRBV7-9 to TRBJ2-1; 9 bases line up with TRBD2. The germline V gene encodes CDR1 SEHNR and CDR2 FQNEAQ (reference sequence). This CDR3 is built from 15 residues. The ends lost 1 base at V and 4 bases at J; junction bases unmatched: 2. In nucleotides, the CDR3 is TGTGCCAGCAGCTTAGTAGCGGGAGATTACAATGAGCAGTTCTTC. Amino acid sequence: CASSLVAGDYNEQFF.

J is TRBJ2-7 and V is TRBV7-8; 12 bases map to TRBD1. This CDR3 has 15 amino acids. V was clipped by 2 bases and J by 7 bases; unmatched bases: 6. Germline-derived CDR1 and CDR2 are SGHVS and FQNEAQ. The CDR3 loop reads CASSLPGQGAWEQYF. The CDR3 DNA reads TGTGCCAGCAGCTTACCGGGACAGGGGGCTTGGGAGCAGTACTTC.

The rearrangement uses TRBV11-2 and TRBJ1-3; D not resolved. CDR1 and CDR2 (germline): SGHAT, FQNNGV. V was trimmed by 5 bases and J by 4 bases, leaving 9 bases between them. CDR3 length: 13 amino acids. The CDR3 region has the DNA TGTGCCAGCAGCCTAAACGCGGGAAACACCATATATTTT. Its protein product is CASSLNAGNTIYF.

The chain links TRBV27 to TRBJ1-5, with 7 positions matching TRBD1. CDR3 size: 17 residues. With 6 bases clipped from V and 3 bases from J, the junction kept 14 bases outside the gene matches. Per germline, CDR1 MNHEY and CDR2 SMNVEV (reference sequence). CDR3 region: CASSSILLGQYNQPQHF. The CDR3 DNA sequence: TGTGCCAGCAGCTCCATTTTATTGGGACAGTACAATCAGCCCCAGCATTTT.

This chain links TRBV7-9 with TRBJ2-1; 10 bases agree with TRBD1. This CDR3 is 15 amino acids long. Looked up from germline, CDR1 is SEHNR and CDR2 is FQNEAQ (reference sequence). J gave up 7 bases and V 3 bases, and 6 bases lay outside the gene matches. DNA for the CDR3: TGTGCCAGCAGCTTGGGACAGGGGTCGGCGAATGAGCAGTTCTTC. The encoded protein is CASSLGQGSANEQFF.

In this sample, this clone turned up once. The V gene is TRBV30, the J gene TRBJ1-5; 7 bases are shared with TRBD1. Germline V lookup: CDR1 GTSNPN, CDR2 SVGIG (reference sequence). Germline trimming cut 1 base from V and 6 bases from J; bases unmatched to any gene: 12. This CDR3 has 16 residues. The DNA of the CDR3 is TGTGCCTGGAGTGCGAGGGGTAGGGGGCAGGGTCAGCCCCAGCATTTT. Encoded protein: CAWSARGRGQGQPQHF.

CDR3 amino acids: CASSLAPGLSGYTF. As DNA, the CDR3 is TGTGCCAGCAGCTTAGCCCCAGGGTTATCTGGCTACACCTTC. This sequence joins TRBV11-3 and TRBJ1-2, with a weak D call TRBD1 (5 bases). V was cut by 1 base and J by 7 bases, with 13 bases left in between. The CDR3 spans 14 residues. Germline V gene data show CDR1 as SGHNT and CDR2 as YENEEA.

The CDR3 DNA follows: TGTGCCAGCAGTTACGCGACACACCTCTACGAGCAGTACTTC. Amino acids: CASSYATHLYEQYF. This chain connects TRBV6-5 to TRBJ2-7; D not certain. Germline-derived CDR1 and CDR2 are MNHEY and SVGAGI. CDR3 size: 14 residues. Trimming cost V 2 bases and J 3 bases, with 11 bases left between them.

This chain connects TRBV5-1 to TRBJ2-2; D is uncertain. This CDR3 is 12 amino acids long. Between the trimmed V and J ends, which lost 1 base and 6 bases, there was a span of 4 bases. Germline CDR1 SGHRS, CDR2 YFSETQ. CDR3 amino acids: CASSLSAGELFF. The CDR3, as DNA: TGCGCCAGCAGCTTGTCGGCCGGGGAGCTGTTTTTT.

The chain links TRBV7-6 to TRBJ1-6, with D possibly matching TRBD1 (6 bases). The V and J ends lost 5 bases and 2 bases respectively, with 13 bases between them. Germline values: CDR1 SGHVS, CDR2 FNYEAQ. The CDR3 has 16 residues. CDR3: CASSIHGTPYNSPLHF. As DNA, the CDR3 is TGTGCCAGCAGCATACATGGGACACCCTATAATTCACCCCTCCACTTT.

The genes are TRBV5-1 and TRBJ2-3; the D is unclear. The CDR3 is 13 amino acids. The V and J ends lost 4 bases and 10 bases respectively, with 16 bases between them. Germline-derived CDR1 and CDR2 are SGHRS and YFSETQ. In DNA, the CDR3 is TGCGCCAGCAGCCCAAGCTATACCTCGGCGCAGTATTTT. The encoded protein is CASSPSYTSAQYF.